The clone carrying this T cell receptor beta chain was picked up a small number of times. The antigen is not known. The CDR3 length is 13 residues. The V gene's germline CDR1 is SGHNT and CDR2 YYREEE (reference sequence). Trimming removed 6 bases at V and 1 base at J, with 7 bases between. These data originate in a study of T cells after yellow fever vaccination. It was through 5'RACE template switching that TCR cDNA was made, with a universal primer site and UMIs added. One entry per CDR3 protein results from TCRdb running MiXCR on the 5' RACE reads. The sample has about 74,000 distinct CDR3 sequences; approximately 7% are singletons. Findings of the study overall: When the response was secondary, it was weaker but reached its peak faster, day 5 versus 15. Researchers cautioned that FACS-sorted repertoires could harbor abundant clonotypes contaminating from the bulk population.

The material was CD8+ T cells sorted from PBMCs, obtained 5 days after the first yellow fever vaccination. The receptor comes from a man younger than 35 who received the YFV17D yellow fever vaccine. The chain couples TRBV5-4 to TRBJ2-2, with D tentatively TRBD2 (5 bases). This chain's CDR3 is CASKEGNTGELFF. DNA of the CDR3: TGTGCCAGCAAAGAGGGGAACACCGGGGAGCTGTTTTTT.